These 22 T cell receptor beta chains came from one sample sequenced in a study of regulatory T cells in long-lasting Graves disease. Time point here: newly diagnosed GD, antithyroid drugs for less than 3 months. There was RNA extracted from PBMCs, and the TCR library was made from it. Sequencing libraries for TCR beta were prepared with iRepertoire HTBI primers and Arm-PCR of CDR3 regions. One entry per CDR3 protein results from TCRdb running MiXCR on the multiplex PCR reads. This sample has 350,000 to 500,000 distinct CDR3 sequences, with 13% to 15% found just once. These data also formed part of another study, on T cells in Graves' hyperthyroidism and ophthalmopathy.

The source was peripheral blood mononuclear cells (PBMCs), collected at new diagnosis, from a patient treated with antithyroid drugs. The receptors shown here come from a woman in her 50s with Graves disease.

The sample holds many counts of this clonotype. In DNA, the CDR3 is TGTGCCAGCAGCCCTCATGTCAGGGCTAGCGGGGCAGAGACCCAGTACTTC. This translates into CASSPHVRASGAETQYF. The chain joins TRBV7-8 to TRBJ2-5; 9 bases map to TRBD2. With V trimmed by 5 bases and J by 4 bases, 14 bases remained unmatched. The CDR3 covers 17 residues. Germline loops: CDR1 SGHVS, CDR2 FQNEAQ.

In this sample, this clonotype turned up many times. The rearrangement joins TRBV10-3 to TRBJ1-5; D is ambiguous. The germline CDR1 and CDR2 sequences are ENHRY and SYGVKD. This CDR3 is 13 amino acids long. Trimming pared 3 bases from V and 3 bases from J, leaving 6 bases between. CDR3 DNA sequence: TGTGCCATCAGTGACAACTACAATCAGCCCCAGCATTTT. Translated: CAISDNYNQPQHF.

The rearrangement links TRBV29-1 to TRBJ1-2; tentative D call: TRBD1 (5 bases). Trimming cost V 4 bases and J 3 bases, with 12 bases left between them. This CDR3 is 13 amino acids long. Germline CDR1 and CDR2: SQVTM and ANQGSEA. CDR3 DNA sequence: TGCAGCGTTGGGGGCCCCTCCGACTATGGCTACACCTTC. Its protein is CSVGGPSDYGYTF.

At least ten counts were recorded for this clonotype. The chain recombines TRBV2 with TRBJ2-7; D possibly corresponds to TRBD2 (6 bases). The CDR3 is 20 residues long. Germline CDR1 SNHLY, CDR2 FYNNEI. V was shortened by 3 bases and J by 0 bases, with 27 bases between the two germline ends. In nucleotides, the CDR3 is TGTGCCAGCAGTGAGAGGTCGAGTCGGGAGAGGGCCGAGAGCTCCTACGAGCAGTACTTC. It translates to CASSERSSRERAESSYEQYF.

The rearrangement joins TRBV9 to TRBJ2-1; 9 bases align to TRBD1. CDR1 SGDLS and CDR2 YYNGEE come from the germline V gene. V shed 3 bases and J 5 bases; nucleotides not matched to a gene: 21. The CDR3 loop spans 20 amino acids. Written as DNA, the CDR3 is TGTGCCAGCAGCGCAGTTGACCTGGACAGGGGAATTGGTAATGACAATGAGCAGTTCTTC. Protein: CASSAVDLDRGIGNDNEQFF.

The gene calls are TRBV7-9 and TRBJ1-5, with D perhaps TRBD1 (6 bases). CDR1 and CDR2 (germline): SEHNR, FQNEAQ (reference sequence). V was trimmed by 5 bases and J by 6 bases, leaving 17 bases between them. The CDR3 consists of 15 residues. CDR3 residues: CASSMGGRSLQPQHF. The CDR3 DNA reads TGTGCCAGCAGCATGGGGGGCCGGTCTCTTCAGCCCCAGCATTTT.

This clonotype has at least ten counts. The rearrangement links TRBV28 to TRBJ2-7, with D perhaps matching TRBD2 (6 bases). Trimming pared 5 bases from V and 2 bases from J, leaving 13 bases between. CDR3 length equals 14 residues. CDR1 and CDR2 from the germline V gene are MDHEN and SYDVKM. CDR3 region: CASSGGGSTYEQYF. The DNA of the CDR3 is TGTGCCAGCAGTGGGGGAGGTAGCACCTACGAGCAGTACTTC.

Concerning this clonotype itself: A much larger clone is a single base away; this may be a read error. The J gene is TRBJ2-1, the V gene TRBV10-3; 9 nucleotides match TRBD2. The V segment lost 4 bases and the J segment 6 bases; nucleotides outside the gene matches: 13. Germline V gene lookup returns CDR1 ENHRY and CDR2 SYGVKD. The CDR3 runs to 17 residues. For the CDR3, the DNA is TGTGCCATCAGTGGGGTTAGCGGGAGAAGAACTAGCAATGAGCAGTTCTTC. It encodes CAISGVSGRRTSNEQFF.

This clonotype was counted between two and nine times. The chain joins TRBV30 to TRBJ1-2; maybe TRBD1 (6 bases). This CDR3 has 14 amino acids. V was cut by 0 bases and J by 2 bases, with 10 bases left in between. The germline V gene has CDR1 GTSNPN and CDR2 SVGIG (reference sequence). The CDR3 region is CAWSVFDRNYGYTF. The CDR3 nucleotides read TGTGCCTGGAGTGTCTTCGACAGGAACTATGGCTACACCTTC.

This chain joins TRBV10-3 and TRBJ1-5, with a weak D call TRBD1 (6 bases). Between the trimmed V and J ends, which lost 11 bases and 4 bases, there was a span of 15 bases. The CDR3 has 13 residues. CDR1 and CDR2 from the germline V gene are ENHRY and SYGVKD. Here the CDR3 DNA reads TGTGCCGAAGGGGGGGGGGGGAATCAGCCCCAGCATTTT. This translates into CAEGGGGNQPQHF.

This clonotype was picked up a small number of times. The chain couples TRBV5-1 to TRBJ2-7; 13 bases agree with TRBD2. There are 15 residues in the CDR3. Germline loops: CDR1 SGHRS, CDR2 YFSETQ. After removal of 4 bases from V and 2 bases from J, the junction contained 3 bases not matched to a gene. The CDR3: CASSGLAGATYEQYF. In DNA form, the CDR3 reads TGCGCCAGCAGCGGACTAGCGGGAGCGACCTACGAGCAGTACTTC.

There are a few counts of this clonotype. The V and J genes are TRBV19 and TRBJ2-2; 8 bases match TRBD1. CDR1 LNHDA and CDR2 SQIVND come from the germline V gene (reference sequence). Trimming removed 5 bases from V and 6 bases from J; junction bases left unmatched: 11. The CDR3 totals 16 residues. The CDR3: CASSSSDRAIPGELFF. For the CDR3, the DNA is TGTGCCAGTAGTTCCTCGGACAGGGCCATTCCCGGGGAGCTGTTTTTT. Variable domain in full (rest from reference TRBV19 and TRBJ2-2): DGGITQSPKYLFRKEGQNVTLSCEQNLNHDAMYWYRQDPGQGLRLIYYSQIVNDFQKGDIAEGYSVSREKKESFPLTVTSAQKNPTAFYLCASSSSDRAIPGELFFGEGSRLTVL.

CDR3 sequence reads: CATSEGTGVYEQYF. DNA for the CDR3: TGTGCCACCAGTGAAGGGACAGGAGTCTACGAGCAGTACTTC. V usage is TRBV24-1 and J usage is TRBJ2-7; 8 bases line up with TRBD1. This CDR3 has 14 amino acids. Germline CDR1 and CDR2: KGHDR and SFDVKD. The V gene end was trimmed by 4 bases and the J gene end by 3 bases; junction bases not matched to a gene: 4.

This clonotype was detected many times. CDR3 in amino acids: CASSFLGRPRDDTDTQYF. CDR3 DNA sequence: TGTGCCAGCAGCTTCCTGGGCCGCCCTCGGGACGATACAGATACGCAGTATTTT. The gene calls are TRBV13 and TRBJ2-3, with D perhaps given as TRBD1 or TRBD2 (5 bases each). This CDR3 is built from 18 residues. The ends were cut back, 3 bases at V and 3 bases at J, with 22 bases in the middle. Germline-derived CDR1 and CDR2 are PRHDT and FYEKMQ (reference sequence).

There are many counts of this clonotype. This chain joins TRBV18 and TRBJ1-5; D is unresolved. V was shortened by 0 bases and J by 2 bases, with 8 bases between the two germline ends. The CDR3 covers 15 residues. Per the germline V gene, CDR1 is KGHSH and CDR2 is LQKENI. CDR3 sequence (DNA): TGTGCCAGCTCACCACCCGGCAGAGGCAATCAGCCCCAGCATTTT. Protein: CASSPPGRGNQPQHF.

This clonotype was detected only a few times. V is TRBV5-4 and J is TRBJ2-3, with a weak D call TRBD2 (5 bases). Gene TRBJ2-7 matches the end of the DNA better, so the J call may be wrong. The CDR3 has 13 amino acids. Germline lookup yields CDR1 SGHNT and CDR2 YYREEE (reference sequence). The CDR3 is CASSRVGNYEQYF. The CDR3 nucleotides read TGTGCCAGCAGCAGGGTCGGGAACTACGAGCAGTACTTC.

This clonotype showed up many times. This rearrangement joins TRBV12-3 or TRBV12-4 to TRBJ2-7; 9 nucleotides line up with TRBD2. This CDR3 contains 16 residues. The trim removed 2 bases at V and 4 bases at J, leaving 9 bases unmatched. The CDR3 loop reads CASSLSLRTSAYEQYF. Written as DNA, the CDR3 is TGTGCCAGCAGTTTAAGCCTCCGGACTAGCGCGTACGAGCAGTACTTC.

This sequence joins TRBV7-9 and TRBJ2-3, with 9 bases aligning to TRBD2. The DNA end is a closer match to TRBJ2-5, so the J assignment may be wrong. The CDR3 is 15 residues long. In germline, CDR1 is SEHNR, CDR2 FQNEAQ (reference sequence). This CDR3 reads CASSEAGTSKETQYF. The CDR3 DNA is TGTGCCAGCAGCGAAGCCGGGACTAGCAAAGAGACCCAGTACTTC.

This clonotype showed up many times. V is TRBV27 and J is TRBJ2-2; D remains ambiguous. V was cut by 4 bases and J by 6 bases, with 12 bases left in between. The CDR3 consists of 14 residues. Germline V gene sequence: CDR1 MNHEY, CDR2 SMNVEV (reference sequence). The CDR3 sequence is CASSSAILAGELFF. In DNA, the CDR3 is TGTGCCAGCAGTTCCGCCATCCTGGCCGGGGAGCTGTTTTTT.

There are many counts of this clonotype. The rearrangement uses TRBV7-9 and TRBJ2-3; D not resolved. CDR3 length: 16 amino acids. With 6 bases removed from V and 0 bases from J, the gap between germline ends came to 16 bases. Germline loops: CDR1 SEHNR, CDR2 FQNEAQ (reference sequence). As DNA, the CDR3 is TGTGCCAGCAGTCCTCTGAAAGGGCCTAGCACAGATACGCAGTATTTT. Amino acid sequence: CASSPLKGPSTDTQYF.

The chain carries TRBV18 and TRBJ2-7; TRBD2 aligns across 7 bases. This CDR3 has 14 amino acids. Germline assignment: CDR1 KGHSH and CDR2 LQKENI. After removal of 0 bases from V and 6 bases from J, the junction contained 5 bases not matched to a gene. The CDR3 spells CASSPPSLAGEQYF. For the CDR3, the DNA is TGTGCCAGCTCACCACCCAGCTTAGCGGGCGAGCAGTACTTC.

In this sample, this clonotype turned up a few times. The chain recombines TRBV11-2 with TRBJ2-5, with no clear D. Trimming took off 0 bases at V and 4 bases at J, with 12 bases between the two ends. Germline assignment: CDR1 SGHAT and CDR2 FQNNGV. This CDR3 has 15 residues. For the CDR3, the DNA is TGTGCCAGCAGCTTAGATAGGGCCCTGGGAGAGACCCAGTACTTC. Translation gives CASSLDRALGETQYF.